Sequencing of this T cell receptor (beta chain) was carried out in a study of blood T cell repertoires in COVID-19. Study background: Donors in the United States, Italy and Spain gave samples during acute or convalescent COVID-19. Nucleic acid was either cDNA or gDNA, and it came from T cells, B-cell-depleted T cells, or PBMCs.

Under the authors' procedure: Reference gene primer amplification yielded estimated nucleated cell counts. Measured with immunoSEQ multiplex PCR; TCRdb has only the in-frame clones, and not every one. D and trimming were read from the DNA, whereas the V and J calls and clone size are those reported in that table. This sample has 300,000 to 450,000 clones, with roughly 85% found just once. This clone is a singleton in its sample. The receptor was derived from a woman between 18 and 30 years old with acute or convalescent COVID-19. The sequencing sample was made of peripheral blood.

The CDR3 is CATSRDQADTQYF. CDR3 DNA sequence: TGTGCCACCAGCAGAGATCAGGCAGATACGCAGTATTTT. The genes are TRBV15 and TRBJ2-3, with D uncertain. Per the germline V gene, CDR1 is LNHNV and CDR2 is YYDKDF (reference sequence). The CDR3 runs 13 residues. V gave up 0 bases and J gave up 4 bases, with 5 bases separating them.